This is a list of T cell receptor beta chains from one sample in a study of PD-L1 blockade in urothelial cancer. The protocol was immunoSEQ multiplex PCR, while the TCRdb copy is restricted to in-frame clones and leaves out a portion. The data show approximately 41,000 clones, 70% to 90% seen once. The sequencing here drew on PBMCs, taken around atezolizumab (anti-PD-L1) treatment. The receptors stem from a man of 80 years or more with urothelial cancer. Each CDR3 is given with its conserved first and last residue. The D gene is left open where the match is weak. The size of a clone is reported for some rows only, either as once, few or many, or as a class for expanded clones.

V	D	size	length	J	DNA	CDR3
TRBV28	.	.	14	TRBJ2-7	TGTGCCAGCAGTTTCTGGGCTGACTCCTACGAGCAGTACTTC	CASSFWADSYEQYF
TRBV5-1	.	.	14	TRBJ2-7	TGCGCCAGCAGCCCCCGCCAGGGCTCCTACGAGCAGTACTTC	CASSPRQGSYEQYF
TRBV9	TRBD1	.	16	TRBJ1-3	TGTGCCAGCAGCGCCTCAACAGGGGTCTCTGGAAACACCATATATTTT	CASSASTGVSGNTIYF
TRBV7-9	.	.	16	TRBJ1-5	TGTGCCAGCAGTCCGGAGGCGGTGGACCCCAATCAGCCCCAGCATTTT	CASSPEAVDPNQPQHF
TRBV5-6	.	.	14	TRBJ2-5	TGTGCCAGCAGCTTCCTCAGAGGTCGGGAGACCCAGTACTTC	CASSFLRGRETQYF
TRBV18	TRBD1	.	14	TRBJ1-1	TGTGCCAGCTCACCAGGACAGGGGAACACTGAAGCTTTCTTT	CASSPGQGNTEAFF
TRBV18	TRBD2	.	17	TRBJ2-1	TGTGCCAGCTCACCATTGCCAGCTGGGGGAGGGCAATCTGAGCAGTTCTTC	CASSPLPAGGGQSEQFF
TRBV6-4	TRBD1	.	14	TRBJ2-3	TGTGCCACCAGGCAGACAGGGCTCACAGATACGCAGTATTTT	CATRQTGLTDTQYF
TRBV10-3	.	.	16	TRBJ2-2	TGTGCCATCAGTGAGGGGCCGCGAGTAGACACCGGGGAGCTGTTTTTT	CAISEGPRVDTGELFF
TRBV11-2	.	.	13	TRBJ2-5	TGTGCCAGCAGCCCAGGGGTCCAAGAGACCCAGTACTTC	CASSPGVQETQYF
TRBV6-1	TRBD1	.	14	TRBJ2-7	TGTGCCAGCAGTGACAGGGGGCGCGTTAACGAGCAGTACTTC	CASSDRGRVNEQYF
TRBV27	TRBD1	.	17	TRBJ1-2	TGTGCCAGCAGTTCCTGGGCCGGGACAGGGAGTAACTATGGCTACACCTTC	CASSSWAGTGSNYGYTF
TRBV11-2	TRBD1	.	17	TRBJ2-4	TGTGCCAGCAGCCTCCCCAGGGGGCGAAGGGCCAAAAACATTCAGTACTTC	CASSLPRGRRAKNIQYF
TRBV6-1	.	.	14	TRBJ2-5	TGTGCCAGCGGACGACTAGAGTTCGGCGAGACCCAGTACTTC	CASGRLEFGETQYF
TRBV18	TRBD2	.	15	TRBJ2-7	TGTGCCAGCTCACCGGGACTAGCGGGGGCCTACGAGCAGTACTTC	CASSPGLAGAYEQYF
TRBV6-1	TRBD1	.	15	TRBJ1-1	TGTGCCAGCAGTCCTCGACAGGGGAGGAACACTGAAGCTTTCTTT	CASSPRQGRNTEAFF
TRBV28	.	.	15	TRBJ2-7	TGTGCCAGCAGTTTATTCAGGGGTTCCTCCTACGAGCAGTACTTC	CASSLFRGSSYEQYF
TRBV6-1	TRBD1	.	13	TRBJ1-1	TGTGCCAGCTTCAGGGGGAGGTACACTGAAGCTTTCTTT	CASFRGRYTEAFF
TRBV19	.	.	13	TRBJ2-3	TGTGCCAGTAGCAACCAACAGGGAGATACGCAGTATTTT	CASSNQQGDTQYF
TRBV4-3	TRBD2	.	16	TRBJ2-3	TGCGCCAGCAGCCAGGGTAGCGGGGCGTACACAGATACGCAGTATTTT	CASSQGSGAYTDTQYF
TRBV19	TRBD1	.	13	TRBJ1-1	TGTGCCAGTAGTATCACAGGGGGAACTGAAGCTTTCTTT	CASSITGGTEAFF
TRBV7-9	.	.	13	TRBJ1-2	TGTGCCAGCAGCCCCCAAGGGGCTGAGGGCTACACCTTC	CASSPQGAEGYTF
TRBV4-3	TRBD1	.	15	TRBJ1-2	TGCGCCAGCAGCCATACAGGGGTTTTTGGGTATGGCTACACCTTC	CASSHTGVFGYGYTF
TRBV6-5	.	few	13	TRBJ1-1	TGTGCCAGCAGTTCTAAACGGTGGACTGAAGCTTTCTTT	CASSSKRWTEAFF
TRBV27	.	.	13	TRBJ1-2	TGTGCCAGCAGTTTAAACAGGGTAGCAGGCTACACCTTC	CASSLNRVAGYTF
TRBV28	TRBD2	.	16	TRBJ2-4	TGTGCCAGCAGCCCCGGACTAGCGGGAGCCAAAAACATTCAGTACTTC	CASSPGLAGAKNIQYF
TRBV5-6	TRBD1	.	15	TRBJ1-1	TGTGCCAGCAGCACCAGGGACAGGGGGAACACTGAAGCTTTCTTT	CASSTRDRGNTEAFF
TRBV19	.	.	14	TRBJ2-1	TGTGCCAGTAGACCGGGGGAACGCTACAATGAGCAGTTCTTC	CASRPGERYNEQFF
TRBV19	.	.	13	TRBJ2-2	TGTGCCAGTAGTCTAACAGCCACCGGGGAGCTGTTTTTT	CASSLTATGELFF
TRBV6-6	.	.	13	TRBJ1-1	TGTGCCAGCAGTCAGATCCCAGGGGCGGAAGCTTTCTTT	CASSQIPGAEAFF
TRBV5-6	.	.	13	TRBJ2-5	TGTGCCAGCAGCTTGGGGCCACAAGAGACCCAGTACTTC	CASSLGPQETQYF
TRBV10-3	.	.	16	TRBJ2-1	TGTGCCACCCGAACCAAAACAGCGGATTCCTACAATGAGCAGTTCTTC	CATRTKTADSYNEQFF
TRBV4-2	.	.	16	TRBJ2-5	TGTGCCAGCAGCCAAGTGAGGCAGGGTAGTGGAGAGACCCAGTACTTC	CASSQVRQGSGETQYF
TRBV5-1	.	.	15	TRBJ2-7	TGCGCCAGCAGCTTAGACACACCAGGGCGGCACGAGCAGTACTTC	CASSLDTPGRHEQYF
TRBV5-6	.	.	14	TRBJ1-1	TGTGCCAGCAGCTTTCCAGGGAGGATCACTGAAGCTTTCTTT	CASSFPGRITEAFF
TRBV25-1	TRBD1	.	15	TRBJ2-5	TGTGCCAGCAGCGCACAGGGGGCAGGGAGAGAGACCCAGTACTTC	CASSAQGAGRETQYF
TRBV10-3	TRBD1	few	17	TRBJ1-2	TGTGCCTCGGGGACAGGGGGCTCCGAATTTCCTAACTATGGCTACACCTTC	CASGTGGSEFPNYGYTF
TRBV28	.	once	14	TRBJ2-5	TGTGCCAGCAGTTTGACGCAGGGTGTAGAGACCCAGTACTTC	CASSLTQGVETQYF
TRBV7-9	.	.	15	TRBJ2-7	TGTGCCAGCAGCATCGAGACAACGGCCATCTACGAGCAGTACTTC	CASSIETTAIYEQYF
TRBV2	TRBD1	few	15	TRBJ2-1	TGTGCCAGCATCCCGGGGACAGGGACCTACAATGAGCAGTTCTTC	CASIPGTGTYNEQFF
TRBV30	.	.	12	TRBJ1-4	TGTGCCTGGAGCCCGGACTTTTGGAAACTGTTTTTT	CAWSPDFWKLFF
TRBV11-3	.	.	18	TRBJ1-5	TGTGCCAGCAGCTTATGTAGCCTTCGATGGGTGAGCAATCAGCCCCAGCATTTT	CASSLCSLRWVSNQPQHF
TRBV9	.	.	15	TRBJ2-3	TGTGCCAGCAGCGATGCGGGACGAAGCACAGATACGCAGTATTTT	CASSDAGRSTDTQYF
TRBV27	.	.	16	TRBJ1-2	TGTGCCAGCAGTTCTACCCCTCCTTGGGGGGGCGGTGGCTACACCTTC	CASSSTPPWGGGGYTF
TRBV5-6	.	.	14	TRBJ1-2	TGTGCCAGCAGCACAGGACAGTCTAACTATGGCTACACCTTC	CASSTGQSNYGYTF
TRBV27	TRBD1	.	19	TRBJ2-6	TGTGCCAGCAGTTACCTCGGGACAGGGGTTCACTCTGGGGCCAACGTCCTGACTTTC	CASSYLGTGVHSGANVLTF
TRBV5-1	.	.	16	TRBJ1-5	TGCGCCAGCAGCTTGGGCAGGTCGGATAGCAATCAGCCCCAGCATTTT	CASSLGRSDSNQPQHF